What follows are 32 T cell receptor beta chains derived from one specimen sequenced in a study of blood T cell repertoires in COVID-19. Assay: immunoSEQ multiplex PCR; the TCRdb copy retains only in-frame clones and omits some. The sample carries just over 300,000 clones, roughly 90% recorded once. Sequencing was carried out using peripheral blood. The receptors derive from a young woman with COVID-19, enrolled during active disease.

V and J are TRBV4-1 and TRBJ2-7, with 9 bases fitting TRBD1. V was clipped by 4 bases and J by 3 bases; unmatched bases: 4. Per germline, CDR1 MGHRA and CDR2 YSYEKL. The CDR3 length is 14 residues. The CDR3 spells CASSPPGQGYEQYF. The CDR3, as DNA: TGCGCCAGCAGCCCGCCGGGACAGGGCTACGAGCAGTACTTC.

In nucleotides, the CDR3 is TGTGCCAGCAGTTCATTAGGGGTTAAGTTCTTC. It is translated as CASSSLGVKFF. The chain uses TRBV6-2 or TRBV6-3 and TRBJ2-1; D may be TRBD1 (5 bases). V was pared by 4 bases and J by 14 bases, with 12 bases between. From germline, CDR1 is MNHEY and CDR2 SVGEGT. The CDR3 is 11 amino acids.

The V gene is TRBV19, the J gene TRBJ1-1; D ambiguous. Germline CDR1 LNHDA, CDR2 SQIVND (reference sequence). This CDR3 region has 14 residues. Trimming cost V 3 bases and J 2 bases, with 10 bases left between them. The CDR3 DNA sequence: TGTGCCAGTAGTATCGGGCCGGGAAACACTGAAGCTTTCTTT. It translates to CASSIGPGNTEAFF.

The chain's CDR3 is CASSGGQALSYEQYF. CDR3 DNA sequence: TGTGCCAGCAGTGGGGGACAGGCTCTCTCCTACGAGCAGTACTTC. The chain uses TRBV25-1 and TRBJ2-7; 8 bases are shared with TRBD1. CDR1 is MGHDK and CDR2 is SYGVNS in the germline V gene. Germline trimming cut 4 bases from V and 0 bases from J; bases unmatched to any gene: 5. This CDR3 comprises 15 residues.

The chain is built from TRBV10-1 and TRBJ1-5, with 8 bases lining up with TRBD1. The CDR3 runs to 15 residues. V shed 4 bases and J 7 bases; nucleotides not matched to a gene: 9. Germline V CDR1 and CDR2: WNHNN, SYGVQD (reference sequence). For the CDR3, the DNA is TGCGCCAGCAGTGGATTGGACAGGGCAGGCCAGCCCCAGCATTTT. Encoded protein: CASSGLDRAGQPQHF.

The chain carries TRBV7-2 and TRBJ1-1; D not resolved. This CDR3 has 14 residues. V lost 1 base and J 5 bases, leaving 11 bases between the germline ends. Per germline, CDR1 SGHTA and CDR2 FQGNSA. CDR3 loop: CASSLVRGLTEAFF. The CDR3 nucleotides are TGTGCCAGCAGCTTAGTTCGGGGATTAACTGAAGCTTTCTTT.

The chain employs TRBV6-2 or TRBV6-3 and TRBJ1-5; D unresolved. The ends were cut back, 4 bases at V and 5 bases at J, with 18 bases in the middle. Germline V gene lookup returns CDR1 MNHEY and CDR2 SVGEGT. The CDR3 is 16 amino acids. Here the CDR3 reads CASSSVPYPADQPQHF. The CDR3 DNA reads TGTGCCAGCAGTTCTGTGCCGTACCCGGCGGATCAGCCCCAGCATTTT.

This chain links TRBV9 with TRBJ2-3; D gene ambiguous. Between the trimmed V and J ends, which lost 0 bases and 1 base, there was a span of 12 bases. The CDR3 extends over 16 amino acids. Germline lookup yields CDR1 SGDLS and CDR2 YYNGEE. The CDR3 DNA follows: TGTGCCAGCAGCGTAGGTAGAAACTATGGCACAGATACGCAGTATTTT. This encodes CASSVGRNYGTDTQYF.

V is TRBV6-2 or TRBV6-3 and J is TRBJ1-4; D possibly corresponds to TRBD1 (6 bases). Germline CDR1 and CDR2: MNHEY and SVGEGT. This CDR3 contains 14 residues. Trimming cost V 6 bases and J 6 bases, with 14 bases left between them. CDR3 sequence reads: CASSPTGRDEKLFF. The CDR3 bases are TGTGCCAGCAGCCCGACAGGCCGGGATGAAAAACTGTTTTTT.

V is TRBV5-1 and J is TRBJ2-5; D is possibly TRBD2 (5 bases). V was clipped by 0 bases and J by 1 base, with 10 bases between them. The CDR3 length is 15 residues. Germline CDR1 reads SGHRS; CDR2 reads YFSETQ. The CDR3 region has the DNA TGCGCCAGCAGCTTGGCCGTAGGGAGCCAAGAGACCCAGTACTTC. It specifies CASSLAVGSQETQYF.

This chain connects TRBV19 to TRBJ2-5, with TRBD2 matching over 13 bases. V lost 2 bases and J lost 5; bases outside the gene matches: 5. The CDR3 contains 16 residues. Germline V gives CDR1 LNHDA, CDR2 SQIVND (reference sequence). For the CDR3, the DNA is TGTGCCAGTAGTATAACTAGCGGGGGGGCAGGGGAGACCCAGTACTTC. As protein: CASSITSGGAGETQYF.

The V call is TRBV7-9, the J call TRBJ1-2; tentative D call: TRBD1 (5 bases). This CDR3 spans 14 amino acids. Germline V gene sequence: CDR1 SEHNR, CDR2 FQNEAQ (reference sequence). The V end was cut by 1 base, the J end by 5 bases, with 11 bases between. CDR3 protein: CASSLVGTSYGYTF. For the CDR3, the DNA is TGTGCCAGCAGCTTAGTCGGGACTTCTTATGGCTACACCTTC.

V gene TRBV9 combines with J gene TRBJ2-2, with 7 bases that match TRBD2. The CDR3 is made up of 17 amino acids. Germline V gives CDR1 SGDLS, CDR2 YYNGEE. Unmatched junction bases numbered 8, after V lost 3 bases and J lost 0 bases. CDR3 loop: CASSAPRGGTNTGELFF. The CDR3 DNA sequence: TGTGCCAGCAGCGCCCCGCGCGGGGGTACGAACACCGGGGAGCTGTTTTTT.

The genes are TRBV3-1 (or the pseudogene TRBV3-2) and TRBJ1-3, with a tentative D call TRBD1 (5 bases). V was shortened by 0 bases and J by 0 bases, with 18 bases between the two germline ends. Per germline, CDR1 LGHDT and CDR2 YNNKEL (reference sequence). This CDR3 has 19 residues. Here the CDR3 reads CASSQEMVVQGYSGNTIYF. The CDR3 bases are TGTGCCAGCAGCCAAGAGATGGTTGTGCAGGGCTACTCTGGAAACACCATATATTTT.

The chain joins TRBV19 to TRBJ1-2, with a weak D call TRBD1 (6 bases). The V end was cut by 5 bases, the J end by 5 bases, with 24 bases between. Germline CDR1 and CDR2: LNHDA and SQIVND (reference sequence). The CDR3 loop spans 17 amino acids. This CDR3 is CASSFLTAPGGAYGYTF. DNA for the CDR3: TGTGCCAGTAGTTTCCTGACCGCGCCGGGGGGCGCATATGGCTACACCTTC.

This clone was seen only a few times. The V gene is TRBV7-9, the J gene TRBJ2-7; no definite D call. This CDR3 region has 11 residues. Trimming left V 3 bases short and J 3 bases short, with 3 bases between. The germline CDR1 and CDR2 sequences are SEHNR and FQNEAQ (reference sequence). CDR3 sequence: CASSFRYEQYF. The CDR3 region has the DNA TGTGCCAGCAGCTTCCGCTACGAGCAGTACTTC.

The chain uses TRBV11-2 and TRBJ1-2, with 7 bases that match TRBD1. The ends lost 1 base at V and 4 bases at J; junction bases unmatched: 6. The CDR3 contains 15 residues. CDR1 SGHAT and CDR2 FQNNGV come from the germline V gene. The CDR3 reads CASSLVRDRSYGYTF. The CDR3 DNA reads as TGTGCCAGCAGCTTAGTTCGGGACAGATCCTATGGCTACACCTTC.

This rearrangement joins TRBV4-2 to TRBJ2-1; D might be TRBD2 (5 bases). The CDR3 is 14 amino acids. Trimming took 5 bases from V and 3 from J, leaving 11 bases between them. CDR1 and CDR2 (germline): LGHNA, YNFKEQ. The CDR3 DNA is TGTGCCAGCAGCGTTTCACTAGACTACAATGAGCAGTTCTTC. It encodes CASSVSLDYNEQFF.

The chain couples TRBV19 to TRBJ2-1, with 7 bases fitting TRBD1. The CDR3 is 14 residues long. Unmatched junction bases numbered 11, after V lost 8 bases and J lost 7 bases. CDR1 and CDR2 (germline): LNHDA, SQIVND (reference sequence). The CDR3 region is CASSFLGGGNEQFF. In nucleotides, the CDR3 is TGTGCCAGTTCCTTCTTAGGGGGCGGGAATGAGCAGTTCTTC.

The chain is built from TRBV10-3 and TRBJ1-1, with 10 bases lining up with TRBD1. This CDR3 spans 14 amino acids. V dropped 6 bases and J dropped 1; count of bases not matched to a gene: 2. Per the germline V gene, CDR1 is ENHRY and CDR2 is SYGVKD. CDR3 DNA: TGTGCCATCAGGGACAGGGGGAAGAACACTGAAGCTTTCTTT. Protein product: CAIRDRGKNTEAFF.

The V and J genes are TRBV27 and TRBJ2-7; perhaps TRBD2 as D (6 bases). Trimming removed 2 bases at V and 4 bases at J, with 12 bases between. Germline assignment: CDR1 MNHEY and CDR2 SMNVEV (reference sequence). The CDR3 totals 14 residues. The CDR3 reads CASSLRGTAYEQYF. The CDR3 DNA follows: TGTGCCAGCAGTTTACGGGGGACTGCGTACGAGCAGTACTTC.

This sequence joins TRBV2 and TRBJ1-6; D perhaps matches TRBD1 (5 bases). Germline CDR1 SNHLY, CDR2 FYNNEI. The CDR3 has 12 residues. The CDR3 sequence is CVAGDLNSPLHF. CDR3 DNA: TGTGTCGCGGGGGACCTTAATTCACCCCTCCACTTT.

V usage is TRBV7-3 and J usage is TRBJ1-1; D perhaps matches TRBD1 (5 bases). Trimming took off 5 bases at V and 5 bases at J, with 15 bases between the two ends. Germline-derived CDR1 and CDR2 are SGHTA and FQGTGA. The CDR3 sequence is 14 residues long. CDR3 DNA sequence: TGTGCCAGCAGCGCGATCGGGGGGACGACTGAAGCTTTCTTT. Its protein is CASSAIGGTTEAFF.

V is TRBV18 and J is TRBJ2-1; TRBD2 matches at 10 bases. This CDR3 is built from 17 residues. After removal of 3 bases from V and 7 bases from J, the junction contained 12 bases not matched to a gene. CDR1 is KGHSH, CDR2 LQKENI, per germline. The chain's CDR3 is CASSPPSGGSSGNEQFF. The DNA for the CDR3 is TGTGCCAGCTCACCTCCTAGCGGGGGCTCCTCGGGAAATGAGCAGTTCTTC.

The chain recombines TRBV6-2 or TRBV6-3 with TRBJ2-1, with D tentatively TRBD1 (6 bases). The germline CDR1 and CDR2 sequences are MNHEY and SVGEGT. Trimming took off 4 bases at V and 4 bases at J, with 11 bases between the two ends. The CDR3 consists of 14 residues. CDR3 sequence (DNA): TGTGCCAGCAGTTCTAAGGACAGATACAATGAGCAGTTCTTC. This codes for CASSSKDRYNEQFF.

This sequence joins TRBV7-2 and TRBJ1-3; D unclear. Germline V lookup: CDR1 SGHTA, CDR2 FQGNSA. V was pared by 3 bases and J by 1 base, with 16 bases between. The CDR3 totals 17 residues. CDR3 in DNA: TGTGCCAGCAGCTTGGCCTTTTCGCGGGCTTCTGGAAACACCATATATTTT. Translation: CASSLAFSRASGNTIYF.

The chain has TRBV7-9 and TRBJ1-1; D call uncertain. The germline V gene has CDR1 SEHNR and CDR2 FQNEAQ (reference sequence). Trimming pared 7 bases from V and 1 base from J, leaving 19 bases between. The CDR3 is 16 residues long. CDR3 bases: TGTGCCAGCATCCTCACCCGGGGAGGCCGGAACACTGAAGCTTTCTTT. Encoded protein: CASILTRGGRNTEAFF.

The chain is built from TRBV7-8 and TRBJ2-7, with 9 bases aligning to TRBD1. This CDR3 has 14 residues. Trimming cost V 5 bases and J 5 bases; bases outside gene matches: 7. The germline V gene encodes CDR1 SGHVS and CDR2 FQNEAQ. The CDR3: CASSPRRTGDEQYV. CDR3 nucleotide sequence: TGTGCCAGCAGCCCAAGAAGGACAGGGGACGAGCAGTACGTC.

This chain uses TRBV11-2 with TRBJ2-5, with TRBD2 matching over 12 bases. V shed 1 base, J shed 10 bases, and the junction held 10 bases outside the gene matches. Germline V CDR1 and CDR2: SGHAT, FQNNGV. CDR3 length: 16 residues. Written as DNA, the CDR3 is TGTGCCAGCAGCTTAGCCGTAGGACTAGCGGGAAGCGTCCAGTACTTC. Its translation: CASSLAVGLAGSVQYF.

J is TRBJ1-1 and V is TRBV18; D is possibly TRBD1 (6 bases). Germline V gene lookup returns CDR1 KGHSH and CDR2 LQKENI. Trimming took 3 bases from V and 4 from J, leaving 12 bases between them. The CDR3 totals 14 residues. DNA of the CDR3: TGTGCCAGCTCACCCTCAGGGGCGGGCACTGAAGCTTTCTTT. Encoded protein: CASSPSGAGTEAFF.

The chain links TRBV5-4 to TRBJ1-2; no firm D call. This CDR3 region has 14 residues. The germline CDR1 and CDR2 sequences are SGHNT and YYREEE (reference sequence). Trimming took off 0 bases at V and 3 bases at J, with 9 bases between the two ends. CDR3 sequence: CASSLAGIDYGYTF. In DNA, the CDR3 is TGTGCCAGCAGCTTGGCCGGGATAGACTATGGCTACACCTTC.

This chain connects TRBV30 to TRBJ1-5, with a tentative D call TRBD1 (6 bases). The CDR3 runs 13 residues. Germline values: CDR1 GTSNPN, CDR2 SVGIG (reference sequence). Trimming took 5 bases from V and 7 from J, leaving 15 bases between them. This CDR3 reads CAWAAGAWQPQHF. In DNA, the CDR3 is TGTGCCTGGGCGGCGGGGGCTTGGCAGCCCCAGCATTTT.